This entry describes one T cell receptor (beta chain). The sample is drawn from a study of blood T cell repertoires in COVID-19. Study information: Samples came from the United States, Italy and Spain, spanning acute and convalescent COVID-19.

CDR3 length: 13 residues. The V end was cut by 0 bases, the J end by 7 bases, with 9 bases between. CDR1 SGHNT and CDR2 YENEEA come from the germline V gene. Ages ranged from about 18 to 89 years, with residence in more than 20 US areas. Donors of Cohort 3 who recovered were those that had two negative PCRs, clearance, or symptom resolution. In the original workflow: Amplification of reference gene primers was used by the study to estimate nucleated cell counts. Repertoires were generated with immunoSEQ multiplex PCR, while TCRdb's copy carries only in-frame clones and drops some. That table supplies the V and J calls and clone size; D and trimming were determined from the DNA. The profile covers some 330,000 clones, with 80% to 90% appearing a single time and less than 5.5% taken by the ten largest.

The chain has TRBV11-3 and TRBJ1-1, with D possibly TRBD1 on 5 matching bases. The TCR comes from a man aged 30 to 39 who had recovered from COVID-19. The sample taken for sequencing was PBMCs or T cells enriched from blood (not recorded which). CDR3 bases: TGTGCCAGCAGCTTAGATCGCCAGGGTGAAGCTTTCTTT. Protein: CASSLDRQGEAFF.